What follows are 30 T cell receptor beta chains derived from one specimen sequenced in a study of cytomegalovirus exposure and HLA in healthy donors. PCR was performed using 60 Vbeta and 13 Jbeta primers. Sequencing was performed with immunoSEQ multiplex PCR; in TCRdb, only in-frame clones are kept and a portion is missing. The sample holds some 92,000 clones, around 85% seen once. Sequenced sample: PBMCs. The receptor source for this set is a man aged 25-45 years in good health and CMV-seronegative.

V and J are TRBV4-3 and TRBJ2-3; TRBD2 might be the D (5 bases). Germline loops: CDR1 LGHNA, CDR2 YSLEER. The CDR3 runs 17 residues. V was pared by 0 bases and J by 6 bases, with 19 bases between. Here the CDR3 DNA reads TGCGCCAGCAGCCAAGACGTATTCGAGAATTGGGAGGATACGCAGTATTTT. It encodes CASSQDVFENWEDTQYF.

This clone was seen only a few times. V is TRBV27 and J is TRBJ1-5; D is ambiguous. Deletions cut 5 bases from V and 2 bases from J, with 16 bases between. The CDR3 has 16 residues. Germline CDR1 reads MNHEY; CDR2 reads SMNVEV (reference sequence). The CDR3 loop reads CASSGHSIPGNQPQHF. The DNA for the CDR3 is TGTGCCAGCAGTGGTCACAGCATCCCCGGCAATCAGCCCCAGCATTTT.

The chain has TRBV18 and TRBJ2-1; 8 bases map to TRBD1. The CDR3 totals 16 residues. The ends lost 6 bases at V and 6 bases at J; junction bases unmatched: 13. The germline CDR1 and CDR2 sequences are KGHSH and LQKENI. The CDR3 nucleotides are TGTGCCAGCTCTCCTCAGGGGGCGCGGGTAAGCAATGAGCAGTTCTTC. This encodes CASSPQGARVSNEQFF.

As DNA, the CDR3 is TGTGCCAGCTCACCTGGGCCCTCTGGAAACACCATATATTTT. It specifies CASSPGPSGNTIYF. The chain uses TRBV18 and TRBJ1-3, with D unresolved. Trimming removed 3 bases at V and 0 bases at J, with 6 bases between. Germline CDR1 KGHSH, CDR2 LQKENI. The CDR3 spans 14 residues.

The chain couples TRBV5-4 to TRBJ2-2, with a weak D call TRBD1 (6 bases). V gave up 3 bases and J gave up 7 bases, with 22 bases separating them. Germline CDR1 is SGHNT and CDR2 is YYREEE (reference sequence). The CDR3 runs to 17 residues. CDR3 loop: CASSSDPAGAGNGELFF. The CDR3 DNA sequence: TGTGCCAGCAGCTCAGATCCCGCAGGGGCCGGCAACGGGGAGCTGTTTTTT.

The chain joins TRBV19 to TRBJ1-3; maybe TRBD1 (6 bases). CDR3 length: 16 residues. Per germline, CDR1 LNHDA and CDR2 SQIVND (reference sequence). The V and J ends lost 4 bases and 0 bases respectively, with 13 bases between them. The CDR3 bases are TGTGCCAGTAGTAGTCGGGACACCGTCTCTGGAAACACCATATATTTT. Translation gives CASSSRDTVSGNTIYF. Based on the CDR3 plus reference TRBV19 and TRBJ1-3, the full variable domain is DGGITQSPKYLFRKEGQNVTLSCEQNLNHDAMYWYRQDPGQGLRLIYYSQIVNDFQKGDIAEGYSVSREKKESFPLTVTSAQKNPTAFYLCASSSRDTVSGNTIYFGEGSWLTVV.

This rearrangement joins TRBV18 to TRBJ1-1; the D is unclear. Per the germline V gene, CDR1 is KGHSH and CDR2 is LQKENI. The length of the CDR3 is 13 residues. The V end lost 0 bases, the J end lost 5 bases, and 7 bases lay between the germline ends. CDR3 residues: CASSPPAVTEAFF. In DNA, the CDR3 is TGTGCCAGCTCACCACCGGCTGTGACTGAAGCTTTCTTT.

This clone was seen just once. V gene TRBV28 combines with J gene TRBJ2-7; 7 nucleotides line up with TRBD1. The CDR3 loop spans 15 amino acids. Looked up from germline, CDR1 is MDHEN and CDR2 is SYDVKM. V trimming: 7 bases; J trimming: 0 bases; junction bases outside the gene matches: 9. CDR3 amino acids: CASTRGQAYSYEQYF. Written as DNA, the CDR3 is TGTGCCAGCACCCGAGGACAGGCTTACTCCTACGAGCAGTACTTC. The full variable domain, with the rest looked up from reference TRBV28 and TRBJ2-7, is DVKVTQSSRYLVKRTGEKVFLECVQDMDHENMFWYRQDPGLGLRLIYFSYDVKMKEKGDIPEGYSVSREKKERFSLILESASTNQTSMYLCASTRGQAYSYEQYFGPGTRLTVT.

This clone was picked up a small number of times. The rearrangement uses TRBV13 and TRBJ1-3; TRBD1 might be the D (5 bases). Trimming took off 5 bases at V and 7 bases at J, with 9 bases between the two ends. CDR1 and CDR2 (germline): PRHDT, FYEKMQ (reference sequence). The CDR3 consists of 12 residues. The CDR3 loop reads CASSPRGNTIYF. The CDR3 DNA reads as TGTGCCAGCAGCCCCCGGGGGAACACCATATATTTT.

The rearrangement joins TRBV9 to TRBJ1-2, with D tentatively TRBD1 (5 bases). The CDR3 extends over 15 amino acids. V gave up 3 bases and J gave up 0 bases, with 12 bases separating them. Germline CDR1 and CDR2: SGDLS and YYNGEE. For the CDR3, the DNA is TGTGCCAGCAGCGAAGACAGATACGCTAACTATGGCTACACCTTC. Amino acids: CASSEDRYANYGYTF.

The CDR3 bases are TGTGCCTGGAGTGGTACAGGAAGAAATGAAAAACTGTTTTTT. It is translated as CAWSGTGRNEKLFF. This chain uses TRBV30 with TRBJ1-4; D possibly corresponds to TRBD1 (5 bases). Trimming pared 1 base from V and 5 bases from J, leaving 11 bases between. CDR1 GTSNPN and CDR2 SVGIG come from the germline V gene (reference sequence). The CDR3 is 14 amino acids.

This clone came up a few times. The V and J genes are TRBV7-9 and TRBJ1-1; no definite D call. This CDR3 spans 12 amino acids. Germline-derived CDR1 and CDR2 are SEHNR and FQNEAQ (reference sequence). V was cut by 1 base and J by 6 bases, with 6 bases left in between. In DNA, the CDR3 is TGTGCCAGCAGCTTAGGTACGGCTGAAGCTTTCTTT. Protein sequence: CASSLGTAEAFF.

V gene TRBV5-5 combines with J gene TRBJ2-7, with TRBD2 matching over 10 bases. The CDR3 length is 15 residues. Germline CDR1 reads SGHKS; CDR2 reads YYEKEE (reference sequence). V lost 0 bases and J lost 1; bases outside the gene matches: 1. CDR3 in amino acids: CASSLASGGSYEQYF. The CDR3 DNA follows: TGTGCCAGCAGCTTGGCTAGCGGGGGTTCCTACGAGCAGTACTTC.

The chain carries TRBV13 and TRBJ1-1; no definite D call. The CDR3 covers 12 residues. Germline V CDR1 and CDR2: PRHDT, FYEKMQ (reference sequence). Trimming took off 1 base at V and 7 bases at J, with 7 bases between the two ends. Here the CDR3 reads CASSLVQFEAFF. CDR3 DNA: TGTGCCAGCAGCTTAGTACAGTTTGAAGCTTTCTTT.

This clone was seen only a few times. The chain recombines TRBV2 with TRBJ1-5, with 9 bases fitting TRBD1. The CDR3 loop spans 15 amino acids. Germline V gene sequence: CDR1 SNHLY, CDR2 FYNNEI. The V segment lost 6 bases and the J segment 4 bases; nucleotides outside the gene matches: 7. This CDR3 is CASRVGTGRNQPQHF. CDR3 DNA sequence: TGTGCCAGCAGAGTTGGGACAGGGAGAAATCAGCCCCAGCATTTT.

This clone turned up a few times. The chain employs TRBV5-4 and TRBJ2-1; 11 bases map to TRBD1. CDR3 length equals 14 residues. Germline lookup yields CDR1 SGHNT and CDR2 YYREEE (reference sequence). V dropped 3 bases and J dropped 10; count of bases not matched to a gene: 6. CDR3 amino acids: CASSYGTGGNEQFF. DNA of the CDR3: TGTGCCAGCAGCTACGGGACAGGGGGAAACGAGCAGTTCTTC.

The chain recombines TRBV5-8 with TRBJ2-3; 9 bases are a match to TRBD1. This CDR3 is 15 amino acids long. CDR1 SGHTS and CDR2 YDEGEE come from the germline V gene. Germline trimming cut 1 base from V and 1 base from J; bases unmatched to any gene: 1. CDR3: CASSLWTGGTDTQYF. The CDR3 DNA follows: TGTGCCAGCAGCTTGTGGACAGGGGGCACAGATACGCAGTATTTT.

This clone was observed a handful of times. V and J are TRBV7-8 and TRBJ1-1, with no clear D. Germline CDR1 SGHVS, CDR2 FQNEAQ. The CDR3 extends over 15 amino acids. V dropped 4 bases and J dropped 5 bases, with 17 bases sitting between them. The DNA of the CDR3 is TGTGCCAGCAGCTCAATCCCCAGGAATGCAACTGAAGCTTTCTTT. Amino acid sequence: CASSSIPRNATEAFF.

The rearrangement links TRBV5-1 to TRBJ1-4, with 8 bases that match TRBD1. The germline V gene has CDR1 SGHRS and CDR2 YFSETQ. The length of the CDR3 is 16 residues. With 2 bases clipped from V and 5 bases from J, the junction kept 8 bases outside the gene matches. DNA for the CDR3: TGCGCCAGCAGCTTACTTCAGGGGGCGGGAAATGAAAAACTGTTTTTT. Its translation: CASSLLQGAGNEKLFF. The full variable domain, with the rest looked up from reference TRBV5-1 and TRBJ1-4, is KAGVTQTPRYLIKTRGQQVTLSCSPISGHRSVSWYQQTPGQGLQFLFEYFSETQRNKGNFPGRFSGRQFSNSRSEMNVSTLELGDSALYLCASSLLQGAGNEKLFFGSGTQLSVL.

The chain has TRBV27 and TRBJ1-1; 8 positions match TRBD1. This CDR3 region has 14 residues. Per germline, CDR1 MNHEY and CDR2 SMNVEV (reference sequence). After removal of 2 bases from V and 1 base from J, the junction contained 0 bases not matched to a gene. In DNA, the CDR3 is TGTGCCAGCAGTTTACAGGGGGCGAACACTGAAGCTTTCTTT. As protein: CASSLQGANTEAFF.

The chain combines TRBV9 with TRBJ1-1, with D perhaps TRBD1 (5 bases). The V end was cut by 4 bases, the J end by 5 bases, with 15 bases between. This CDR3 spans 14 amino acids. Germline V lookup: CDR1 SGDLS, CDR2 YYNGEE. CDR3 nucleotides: TGTGCCAGCAGCTCGAATATGGGGGGAACTGAAGCTTTCTTT. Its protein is CASSSNMGGTEAFF.

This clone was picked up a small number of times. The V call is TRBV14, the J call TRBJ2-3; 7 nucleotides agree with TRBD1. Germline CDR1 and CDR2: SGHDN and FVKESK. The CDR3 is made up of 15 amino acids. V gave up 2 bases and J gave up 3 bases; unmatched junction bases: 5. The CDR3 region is CASSQPTGLTDTQYF. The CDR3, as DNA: TGTGCCAGCAGCCAACCGACAGGGCTGACAGATACGCAGTATTTT. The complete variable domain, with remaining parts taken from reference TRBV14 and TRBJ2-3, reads EAGVTQFPSHSVIEKGQTVTLRCDPISGHDNLYWYRRVMGKEIKFLLHFVKESKQDESGMPNNRFLAERTGGTYSTLKVQPAELEDSGVYFCASSQPTGLTDTQYFGPGTRLTVL.

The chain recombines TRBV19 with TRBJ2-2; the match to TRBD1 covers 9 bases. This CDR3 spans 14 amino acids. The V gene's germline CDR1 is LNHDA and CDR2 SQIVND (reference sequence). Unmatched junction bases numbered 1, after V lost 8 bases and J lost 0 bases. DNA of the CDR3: TGTGCCAGTGGGGACAGGGCGAACACCGGGGAGCTGTTTTTT. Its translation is CASGDRANTGELFF.

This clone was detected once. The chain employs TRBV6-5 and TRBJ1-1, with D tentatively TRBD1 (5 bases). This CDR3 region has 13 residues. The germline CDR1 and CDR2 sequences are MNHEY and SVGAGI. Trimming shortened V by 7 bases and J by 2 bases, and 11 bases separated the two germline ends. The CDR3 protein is CASKAGENTEAFF. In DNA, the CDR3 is TGTGCCAGCAAGGCGGGGGAAAACACTGAAGCTTTCTTT.

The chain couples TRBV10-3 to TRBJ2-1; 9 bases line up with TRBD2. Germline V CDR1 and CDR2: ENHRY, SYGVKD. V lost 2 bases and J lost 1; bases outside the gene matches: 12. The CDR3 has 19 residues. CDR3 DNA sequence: TGTGCCATCAGTGAGGAGGTCCTGAGGGGACTAGCTTCCTACAATGAGCAGTTCTTC. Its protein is CAISEEVLRGLASYNEQFF.

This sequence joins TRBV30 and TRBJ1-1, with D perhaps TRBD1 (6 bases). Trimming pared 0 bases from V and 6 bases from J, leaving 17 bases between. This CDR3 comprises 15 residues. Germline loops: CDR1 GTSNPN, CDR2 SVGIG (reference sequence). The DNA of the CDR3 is TGTGCCTGGAGTGTGGATATCGGACAGACACCTGAAGCTTTCTTT. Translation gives CAWSVDIGQTPEAFF. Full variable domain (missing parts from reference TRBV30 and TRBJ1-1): SQTIHQWPATLVQPVGSPLSLECTVEGTSNPNLYWYRQAAGRGLQLLFYSVGIGQISSEVPQNLSASRPQDRQFILSSKKLLLSDSGFYLCAWSVDIGQTPEAFFGQGTRLTVV.

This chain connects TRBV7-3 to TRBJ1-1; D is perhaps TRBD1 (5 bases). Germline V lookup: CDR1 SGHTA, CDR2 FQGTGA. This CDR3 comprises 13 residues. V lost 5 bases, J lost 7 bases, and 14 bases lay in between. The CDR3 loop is CASSPDAGIEAFF. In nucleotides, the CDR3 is TGTGCCAGCAGCCCAGACGCAGGGATTGAAGCTTTCTTT.

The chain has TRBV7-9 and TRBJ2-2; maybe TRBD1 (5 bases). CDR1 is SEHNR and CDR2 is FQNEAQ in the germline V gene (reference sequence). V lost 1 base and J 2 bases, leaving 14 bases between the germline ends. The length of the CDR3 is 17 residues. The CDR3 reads CASSLGPKGLNTGELFF. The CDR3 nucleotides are TGTGCCAGCAGCTTAGGCCCCAAGGGGCTTAACACCGGGGAGCTGTTTTTT.

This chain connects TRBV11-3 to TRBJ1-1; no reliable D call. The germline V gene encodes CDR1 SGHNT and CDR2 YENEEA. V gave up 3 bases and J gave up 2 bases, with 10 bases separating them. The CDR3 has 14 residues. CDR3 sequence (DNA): TGTGCCAGCAGCTTTTCACAGACCAACACTGAAGCTTTCTTT. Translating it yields CASSFSQTNTEAFF.

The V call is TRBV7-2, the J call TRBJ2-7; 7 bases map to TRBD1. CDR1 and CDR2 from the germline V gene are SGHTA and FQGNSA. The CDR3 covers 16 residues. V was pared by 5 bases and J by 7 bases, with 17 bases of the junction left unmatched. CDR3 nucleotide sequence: TGTGCCAGCAGCCCGGGACAGCCAGGAGTCGGTCAAGAGCAGTACTTC. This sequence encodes CASSPGQPGVGQEQYF.